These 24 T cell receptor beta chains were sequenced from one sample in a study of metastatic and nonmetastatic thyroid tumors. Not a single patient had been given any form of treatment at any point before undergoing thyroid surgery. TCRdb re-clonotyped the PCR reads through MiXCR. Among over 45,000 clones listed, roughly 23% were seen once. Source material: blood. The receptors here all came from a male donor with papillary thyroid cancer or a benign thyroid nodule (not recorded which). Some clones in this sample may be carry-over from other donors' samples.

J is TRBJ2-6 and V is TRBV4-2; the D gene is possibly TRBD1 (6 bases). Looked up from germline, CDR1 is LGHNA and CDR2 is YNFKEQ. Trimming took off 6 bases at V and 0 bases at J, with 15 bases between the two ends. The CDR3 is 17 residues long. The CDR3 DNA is TGTGCCAGCAGACAAACATACAGGGACTCTGGGGCCAACGTCCTGACTTTC. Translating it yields CASRQTYRDSGANVLTF.

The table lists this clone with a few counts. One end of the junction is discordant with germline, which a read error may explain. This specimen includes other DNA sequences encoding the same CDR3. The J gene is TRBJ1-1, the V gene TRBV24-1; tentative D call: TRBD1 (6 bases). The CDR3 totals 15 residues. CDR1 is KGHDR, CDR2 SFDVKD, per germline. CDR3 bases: TGTGCCACCAGCGGGGGGGCGGATCTGAACACTGAAGCCTTCTTT. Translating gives CATSGGADLNTEAFF.

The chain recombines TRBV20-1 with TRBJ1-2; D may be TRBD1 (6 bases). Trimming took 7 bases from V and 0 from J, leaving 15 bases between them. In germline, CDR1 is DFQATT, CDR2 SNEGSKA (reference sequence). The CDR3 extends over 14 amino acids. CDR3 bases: TGCAGTGGGGGGCCCGAGGGAACTAACTATGGCTACACCTTC. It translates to CSGGPEGTNYGYTF.

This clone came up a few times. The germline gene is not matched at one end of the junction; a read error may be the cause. DNA of the CDR3: TGTGCCAGCAGTTTGCAAAAGGTGAATGAGCGGTTCTTC. Protein product: CASSLQKVNERFF. This chain uses TRBV27 with TRBJ2-1; D is undetermined. Germline values: CDR1 MNHEY, CDR2 SMNVEV (reference sequence). CDR3 length: 13 residues.

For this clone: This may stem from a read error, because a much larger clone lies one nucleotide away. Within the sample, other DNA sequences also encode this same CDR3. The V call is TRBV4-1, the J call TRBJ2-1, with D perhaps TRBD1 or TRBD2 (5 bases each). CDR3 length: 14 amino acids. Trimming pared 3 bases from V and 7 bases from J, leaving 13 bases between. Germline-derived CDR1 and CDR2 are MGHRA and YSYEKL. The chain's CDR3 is CASSHPGTGNEQFF. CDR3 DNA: TGCGCCAGCAGCCATCCCGGGACGGGGAATGAGCAGTTCTTC.

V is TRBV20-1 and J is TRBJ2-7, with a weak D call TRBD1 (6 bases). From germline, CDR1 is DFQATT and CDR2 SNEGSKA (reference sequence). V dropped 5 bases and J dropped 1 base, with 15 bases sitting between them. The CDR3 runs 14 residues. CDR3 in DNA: TGCAGTGCTCCTCGGGACATCGAATCCTACGAGCAGTACTTC. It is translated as CSAPRDIESYEQYF.

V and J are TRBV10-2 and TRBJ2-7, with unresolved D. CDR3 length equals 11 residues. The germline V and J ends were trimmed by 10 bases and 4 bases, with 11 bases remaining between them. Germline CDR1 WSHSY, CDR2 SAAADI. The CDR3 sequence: CATYSSYEQYF. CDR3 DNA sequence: TGCGCCACATATAGCTCATACGAGCAGTACTTC.

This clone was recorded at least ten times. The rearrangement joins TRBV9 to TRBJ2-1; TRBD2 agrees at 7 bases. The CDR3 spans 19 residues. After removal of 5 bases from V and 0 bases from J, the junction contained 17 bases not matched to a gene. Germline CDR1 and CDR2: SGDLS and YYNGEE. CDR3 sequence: CASSPRPSGGGHSYNEQFF. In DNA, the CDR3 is TGTGCCAGCAGTCCGCGGCCTAGCGGAGGAGGGCACTCCTACAATGAGCAGTTCTTC.

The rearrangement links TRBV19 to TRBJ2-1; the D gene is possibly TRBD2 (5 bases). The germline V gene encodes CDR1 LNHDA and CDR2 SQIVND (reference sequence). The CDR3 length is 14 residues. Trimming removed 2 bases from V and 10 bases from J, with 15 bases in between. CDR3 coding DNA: TGTGCCAGTAGTATAATCCGGGGTGAGGGAGAGCAGTTCTTC. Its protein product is CASSIIRGEGEQFF.

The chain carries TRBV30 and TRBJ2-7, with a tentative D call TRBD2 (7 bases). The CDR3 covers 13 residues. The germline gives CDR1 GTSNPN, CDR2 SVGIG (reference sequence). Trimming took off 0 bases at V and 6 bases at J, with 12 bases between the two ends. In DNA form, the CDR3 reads TGTGCCTGGAGTGTGGGGGGGCTAAGCGAGCAGTACTTC. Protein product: CAWSVGGLSEQYF.

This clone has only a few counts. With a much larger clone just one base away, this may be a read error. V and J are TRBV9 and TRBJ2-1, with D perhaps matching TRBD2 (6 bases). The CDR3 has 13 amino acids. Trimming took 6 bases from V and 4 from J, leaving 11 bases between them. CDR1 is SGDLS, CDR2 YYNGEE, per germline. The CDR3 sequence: CASTSSVYNEQFF. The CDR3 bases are TGTGCCAGCACCTCTAGCGTGTACAATGAGCAGTTCTTC.

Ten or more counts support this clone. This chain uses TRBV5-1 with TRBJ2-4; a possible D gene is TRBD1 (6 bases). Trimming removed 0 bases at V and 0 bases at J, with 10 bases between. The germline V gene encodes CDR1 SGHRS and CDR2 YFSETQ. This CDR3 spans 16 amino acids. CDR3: CASSLAPGAAKNIQYF. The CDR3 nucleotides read TGCGCCAGCAGCTTGGCGCCAGGGGCAGCCAAAAACATTCAGTACTTC.

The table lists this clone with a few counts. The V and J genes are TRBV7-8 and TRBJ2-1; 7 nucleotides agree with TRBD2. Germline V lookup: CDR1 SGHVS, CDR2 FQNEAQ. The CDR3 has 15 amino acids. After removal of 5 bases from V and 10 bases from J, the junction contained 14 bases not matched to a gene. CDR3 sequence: CASSLQRGRRIEQFF. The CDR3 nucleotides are TGTGCCAGCAGCCTACAGCGGGGCCGGAGAATCGAGCAGTTCTTC.

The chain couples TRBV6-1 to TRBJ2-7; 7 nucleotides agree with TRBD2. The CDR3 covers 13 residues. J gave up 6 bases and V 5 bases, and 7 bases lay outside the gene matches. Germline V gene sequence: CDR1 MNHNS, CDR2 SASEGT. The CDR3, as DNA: TGTGCCAGCAGTCAGGACGGGAGGCGCGAGCAGTACTTC. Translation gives CASSQDGRREQYF.

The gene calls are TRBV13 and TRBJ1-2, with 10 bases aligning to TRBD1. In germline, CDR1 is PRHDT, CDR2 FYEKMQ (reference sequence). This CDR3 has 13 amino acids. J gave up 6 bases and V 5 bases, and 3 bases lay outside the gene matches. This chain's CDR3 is CASSGDRGDGYTF. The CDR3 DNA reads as TGTGCCAGCAGCGGGGACAGGGGCGATGGCTACACCTTC.

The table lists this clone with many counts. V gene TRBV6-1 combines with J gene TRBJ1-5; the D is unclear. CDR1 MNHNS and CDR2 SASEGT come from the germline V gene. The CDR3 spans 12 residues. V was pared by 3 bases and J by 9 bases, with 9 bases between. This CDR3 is CASSEVSWPQHF. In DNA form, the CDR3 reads TGTGCCAGCAGTGAGGTATCCTGGCCCCAGCATTTT.

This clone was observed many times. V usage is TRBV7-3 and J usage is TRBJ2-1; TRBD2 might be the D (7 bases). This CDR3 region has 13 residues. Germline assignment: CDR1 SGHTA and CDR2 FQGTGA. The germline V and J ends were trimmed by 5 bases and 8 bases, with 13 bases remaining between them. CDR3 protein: CASSRGAADEQFF. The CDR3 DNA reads TGTGCCAGCAGCCGGGGGGCGGCGGATGAGCAGTTCTTC.

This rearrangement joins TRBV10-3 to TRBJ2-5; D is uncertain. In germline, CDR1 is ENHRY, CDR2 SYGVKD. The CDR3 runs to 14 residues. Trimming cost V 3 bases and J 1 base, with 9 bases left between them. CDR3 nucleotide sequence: TGTGCCATCAGTGAAAGGGTACTCCAAGAGACCCAGTACTTC. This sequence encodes CAISERVLQETQYF.

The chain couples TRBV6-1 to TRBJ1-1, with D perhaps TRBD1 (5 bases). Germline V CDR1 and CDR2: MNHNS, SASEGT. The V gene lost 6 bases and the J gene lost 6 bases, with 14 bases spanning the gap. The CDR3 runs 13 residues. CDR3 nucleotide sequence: TGTGCCAGCAGCGTAAATCCGGGACCTGAAGCTTTCTTT. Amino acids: CASSVNPGPEAFF.

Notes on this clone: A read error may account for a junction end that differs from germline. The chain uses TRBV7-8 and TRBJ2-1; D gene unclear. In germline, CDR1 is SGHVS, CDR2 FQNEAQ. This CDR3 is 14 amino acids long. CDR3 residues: CASGLYGVYNEQFF. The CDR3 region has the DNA TGTGCCAGCGGCTTATACGGAGTCTACAATGAGCAGTTCTTC.

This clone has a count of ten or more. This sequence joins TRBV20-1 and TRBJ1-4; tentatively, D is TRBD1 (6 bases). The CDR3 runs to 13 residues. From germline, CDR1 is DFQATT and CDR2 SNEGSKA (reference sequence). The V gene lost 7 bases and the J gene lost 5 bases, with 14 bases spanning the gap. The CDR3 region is CSVPGQDNEKLFF. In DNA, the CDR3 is TGCAGTGTTCCGGGACAAGACAATGAAAAACTGTTTTTT.

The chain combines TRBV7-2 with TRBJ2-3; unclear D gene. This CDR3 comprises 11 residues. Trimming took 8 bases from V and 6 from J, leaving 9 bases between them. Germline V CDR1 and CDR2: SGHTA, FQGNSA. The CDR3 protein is CASATGDTQYF. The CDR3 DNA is TGTGCCAGCGCTACGGGTGATACGCAGTATTTT.

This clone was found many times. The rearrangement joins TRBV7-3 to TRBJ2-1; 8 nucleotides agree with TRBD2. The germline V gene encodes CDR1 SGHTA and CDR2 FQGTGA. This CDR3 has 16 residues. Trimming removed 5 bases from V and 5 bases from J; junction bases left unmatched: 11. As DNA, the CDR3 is TGTGCCAGCAGCCCGGCGAGCGGGAGCGTTAACAATGAGCAGTTCTTC. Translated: CASSPASGSVNNEQFF. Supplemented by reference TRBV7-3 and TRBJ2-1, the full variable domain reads GAGVSQTPSNKVTEKGKYVELRCDPISGHTALYWYRQSLGQGPEFLIYFQGTGAADDSGLPNDRFFAVRPEGSVSTLKIQRTERGDSAVYLCASSPASGSVNNEQFFGPGTRLTVL.

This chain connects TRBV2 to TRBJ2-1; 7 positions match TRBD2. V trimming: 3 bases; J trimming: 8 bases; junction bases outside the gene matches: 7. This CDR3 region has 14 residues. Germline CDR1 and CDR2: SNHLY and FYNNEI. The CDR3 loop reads CASSENGGSYEQFF. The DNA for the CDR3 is TGTGCCAGCAGTGAGAACGGCGGGAGCTATGAGCAGTTCTTC.